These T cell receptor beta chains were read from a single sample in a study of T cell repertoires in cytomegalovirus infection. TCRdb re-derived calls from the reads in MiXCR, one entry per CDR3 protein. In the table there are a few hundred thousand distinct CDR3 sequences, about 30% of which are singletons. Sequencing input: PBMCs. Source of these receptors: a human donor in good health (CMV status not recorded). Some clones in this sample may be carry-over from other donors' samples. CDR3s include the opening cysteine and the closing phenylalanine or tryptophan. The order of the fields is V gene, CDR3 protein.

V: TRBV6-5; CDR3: CASKSDYSNQPQHF
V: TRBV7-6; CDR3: CASSHNYMRWGEKLFF
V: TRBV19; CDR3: CASSISGNTGELFF
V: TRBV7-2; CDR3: CASSLSDREAYGYTF
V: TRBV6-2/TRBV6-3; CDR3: CASTRGGRGQPQHF
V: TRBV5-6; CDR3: CASSFRGRALGNEQFF
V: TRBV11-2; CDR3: CASSLTLTPPRETQYF
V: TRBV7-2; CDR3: CASSFEIGADIQYF
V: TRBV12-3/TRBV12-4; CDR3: CASSLDRAIDTQYF
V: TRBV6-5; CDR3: CASSYSMASLLYEQYF
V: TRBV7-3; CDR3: CASSTPSPGLAGEGEQFF
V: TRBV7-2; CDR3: CASSLFQGTMYEQYF